This TCR beta chain stems from a study of CD8+ T cells in alopecia areata. Study at large: Treatment with tofacitinib (6 to 18 months) was followed by 6 months off drug.

Stated treatment: oral pan-JAK inhibitor, 5-10 mg twice daily. Lesional scalp tissue (obtained by punch biopsy) and peripheral blood were collected from alopecia areata patients. The CDR3 covers 14 residues. Per the germline V gene, CDR1 is MNHEY and CDR2 is SMNVEV (reference sequence). The V gene lost 6 bases and the J gene lost 4 bases, with 16 bases spanning the gap. Extraction and reverse transcription of RNA yielded cDNA as the sequencing template. Sequencing used immunoSEQ multiplex PCR; TCRdb keeps in-frame clones, though not all of them. Seen here are more than 90,000 clones, 58% observed once, and the top ten hold under 35%.

Sequencing used CD8+ T cells sorted from blood, obtained at week 4, from a patient treated with tofacitinib. This TCR was sampled from a human donor with alopecia areata. The V and J genes are TRBV27 and TRBJ2-7; unclear D gene. The CDR3 region is CASSDKLGSYEQYF. The CDR3 nucleotides read TGTGCCAGCAGCGATAAACTGGGATCTTACGAGCAGTACTTC.